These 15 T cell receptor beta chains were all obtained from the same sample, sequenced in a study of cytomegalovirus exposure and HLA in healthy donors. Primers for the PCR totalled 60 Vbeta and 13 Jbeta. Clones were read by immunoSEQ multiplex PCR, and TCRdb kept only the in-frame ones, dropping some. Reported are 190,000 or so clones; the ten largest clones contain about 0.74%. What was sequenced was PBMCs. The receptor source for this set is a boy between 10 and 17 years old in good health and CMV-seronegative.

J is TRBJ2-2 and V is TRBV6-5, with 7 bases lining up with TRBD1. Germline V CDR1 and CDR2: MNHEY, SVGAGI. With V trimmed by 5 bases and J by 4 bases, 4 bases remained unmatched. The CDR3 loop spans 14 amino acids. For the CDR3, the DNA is TGTGCCAGCAGTCACAGGGGTAGCACCGGGGAGCTGTTTTTT. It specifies CASSHRGSTGELFF.

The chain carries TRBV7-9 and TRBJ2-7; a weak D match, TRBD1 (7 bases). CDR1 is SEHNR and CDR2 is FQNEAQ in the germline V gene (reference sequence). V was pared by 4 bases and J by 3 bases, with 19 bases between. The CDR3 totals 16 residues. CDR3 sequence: CASSSFGGTEIYEQYF. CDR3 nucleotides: TGTGCCAGCAGCTCCTTTGGCGGGACAGAAATCTACGAGCAGTACTTC.

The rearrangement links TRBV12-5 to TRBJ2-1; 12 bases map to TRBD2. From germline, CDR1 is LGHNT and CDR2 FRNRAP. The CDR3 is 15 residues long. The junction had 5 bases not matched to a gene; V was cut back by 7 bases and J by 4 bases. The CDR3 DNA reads TGTGCTAGTGCCCTAGCGGGGGGGCCTTACAATGAGCAGTTCTTC. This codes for CASALAGGPYNEQFF.

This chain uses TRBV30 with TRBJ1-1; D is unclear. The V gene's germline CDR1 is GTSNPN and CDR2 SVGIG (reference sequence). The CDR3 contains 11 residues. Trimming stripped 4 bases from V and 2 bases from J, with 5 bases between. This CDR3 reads CAWISNTEAFF. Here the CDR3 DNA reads TGTGCCTGGATCAGTAACACTGAAGCTTTCTTT.

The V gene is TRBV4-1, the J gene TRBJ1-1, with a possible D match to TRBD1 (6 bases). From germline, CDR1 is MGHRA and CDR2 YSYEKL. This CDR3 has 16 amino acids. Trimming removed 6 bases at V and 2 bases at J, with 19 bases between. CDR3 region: CASRSPGRTANTEAFF. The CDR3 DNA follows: TGCGCCAGCAGGAGCCCCGGGCGGACAGCAAACACTGAAGCTTTCTTT.

CDR3 DNA: TGTGCCAGCACCCAAGGGAGACAGGGATACTATGGCTACACCTTC. The encoded protein is CASTQGRQGYYGYTF. The genes are TRBV6-5 and TRBJ1-2, with 7 bases aligning to TRBD1. The CDR3 extends over 15 amino acids. Per the germline V gene, CDR1 is MNHEY and CDR2 is SVGAGI. J was trimmed by 3 bases and V by 7 bases; bases with no gene match: 11.

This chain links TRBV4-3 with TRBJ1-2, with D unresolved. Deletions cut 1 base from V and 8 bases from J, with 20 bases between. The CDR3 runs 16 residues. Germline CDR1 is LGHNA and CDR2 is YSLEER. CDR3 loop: CASSQGLWGGTGGYTF. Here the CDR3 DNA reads TGCGCCAGCAGCCAAGGCCTTTGGGGAGGTACGGGCGGCTACACCTTC.

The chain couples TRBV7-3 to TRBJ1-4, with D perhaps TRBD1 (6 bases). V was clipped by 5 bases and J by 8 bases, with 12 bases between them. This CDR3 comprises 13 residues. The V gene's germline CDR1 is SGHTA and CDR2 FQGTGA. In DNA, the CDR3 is TGTGCCAGCAGCCCGGACAGAGGGGAAAAACTGTTTTTT. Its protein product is CASSPDRGEKLFF.

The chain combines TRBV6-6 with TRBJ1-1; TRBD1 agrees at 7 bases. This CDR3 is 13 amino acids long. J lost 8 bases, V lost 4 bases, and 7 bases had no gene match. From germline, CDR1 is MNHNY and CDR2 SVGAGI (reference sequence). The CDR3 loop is CASSSDRALEAFF. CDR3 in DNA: TGTGCCAGCAGTTCCGACAGGGCCCTCGAAGCTTTCTTT.

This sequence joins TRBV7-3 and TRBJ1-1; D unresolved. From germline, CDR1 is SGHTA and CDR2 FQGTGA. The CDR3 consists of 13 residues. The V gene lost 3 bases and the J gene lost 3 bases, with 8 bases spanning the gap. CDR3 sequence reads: CASSFKRDTEAFF. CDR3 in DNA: TGTGCCAGCAGCTTTAAGCGGGACACTGAAGCTTTCTTT.

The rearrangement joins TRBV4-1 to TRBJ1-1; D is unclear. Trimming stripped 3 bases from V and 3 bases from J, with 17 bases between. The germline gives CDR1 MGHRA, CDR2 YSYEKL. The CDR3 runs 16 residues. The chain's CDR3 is CASSQGDGIQDTEAFF. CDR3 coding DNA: TGCGCCAGCAGCCAGGGTGACGGGATTCAAGACACTGAAGCTTTCTTT.

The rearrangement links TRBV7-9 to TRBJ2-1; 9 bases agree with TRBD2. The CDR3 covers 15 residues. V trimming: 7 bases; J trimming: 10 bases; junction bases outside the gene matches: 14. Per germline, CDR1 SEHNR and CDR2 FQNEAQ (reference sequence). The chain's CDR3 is CASNAGTSHQYEQFF. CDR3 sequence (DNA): TGTGCCAGCAACGCCGGGACTAGCCACCAGTACGAGCAGTTCTTC.

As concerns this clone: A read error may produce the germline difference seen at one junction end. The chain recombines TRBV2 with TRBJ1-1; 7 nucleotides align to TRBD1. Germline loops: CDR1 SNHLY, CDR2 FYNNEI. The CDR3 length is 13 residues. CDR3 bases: TGTGCCAGCGGTGACAGGGAACGCACTGAAGCTTTCTTT. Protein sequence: CASGDRERTEAFF.

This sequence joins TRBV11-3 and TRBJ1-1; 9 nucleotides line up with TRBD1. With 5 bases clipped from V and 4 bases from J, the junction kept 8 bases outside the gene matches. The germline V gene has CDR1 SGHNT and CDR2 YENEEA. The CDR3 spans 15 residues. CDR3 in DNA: TGTGCCAGCAGCCCCGGACAGGGGACATCCACTGAAGCTTTCTTT. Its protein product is CASSPGQGTSTEAFF.

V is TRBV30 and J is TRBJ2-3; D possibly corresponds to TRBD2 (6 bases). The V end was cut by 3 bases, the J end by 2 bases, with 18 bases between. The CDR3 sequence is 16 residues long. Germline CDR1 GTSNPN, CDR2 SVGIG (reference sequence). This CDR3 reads CAWRHLGGANTDTQYF. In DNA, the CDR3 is TGTGCCTGGAGACACTTGGGGGGTGCGAACACAGATACGCAGTATTTT.